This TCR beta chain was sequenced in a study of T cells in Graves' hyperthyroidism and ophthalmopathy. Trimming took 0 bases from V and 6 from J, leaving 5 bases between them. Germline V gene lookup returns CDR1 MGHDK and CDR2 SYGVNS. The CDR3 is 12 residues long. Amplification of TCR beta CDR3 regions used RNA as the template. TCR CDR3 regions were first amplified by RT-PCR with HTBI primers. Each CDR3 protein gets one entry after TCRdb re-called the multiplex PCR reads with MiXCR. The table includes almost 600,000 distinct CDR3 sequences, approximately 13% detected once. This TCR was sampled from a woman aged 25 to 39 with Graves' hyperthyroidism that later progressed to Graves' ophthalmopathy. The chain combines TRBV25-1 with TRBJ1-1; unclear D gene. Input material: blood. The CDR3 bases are TGTGCCAGCAGTGAATACGGGTCTGAAGCTTTCTTT. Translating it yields CASSEYGSEAFF.